A single sample gave rise to the 26 T cell receptor beta chains below, sequenced in a study of blood T cells in healthy people across ages. A second PCR of roughly 7 to 11 cycles used a sample-barcoded 5' primer and a J-beta primer mix. TCRdb re-derived calls from the 5' RACE reads in MiXCR, one entry per CDR3 protein. The table lists around 600,000 distinct CDR3 sequences, around 48% of them singletons. The sequenced sample consisted of blood. The receptor source for this set is a man aged 80 or over in good health.

The chain has TRBV20-1 and TRBJ2-1, with 12 nucleotides matching TRBD2. CDR3 length equals 17 residues. Trimming cost V 6 bases and J 9 bases; bases outside gene matches: 18. The germline V gene encodes CDR1 DFQATT and CDR2 SNEGSKA (reference sequence). CDR3 nucleotides: TGCAGTGCCCCCCGCTCGGGACTAGCGGGTGTAAGTGGTGAGCAGTTCTTC. Amino acid sequence: CSAPRSGLAGVSGEQFF.

The CDR3 loop is CASSVGASYQETQYF. The CDR3 DNA reads as TGTGCCAGCAGCGTAGGGGCATCGTACCAAGAGACCCAGTACTTC. The chain is built from TRBV9 and TRBJ2-5, with D unresolved. Germline loops: CDR1 SGDLS, CDR2 YYNGEE. The CDR3 length is 15 residues. Between the trimmed V and J ends, which lost 0 bases and 0 bases, there was a span of 9 bases.

The V and J genes are TRBV20-1 and TRBJ2-5; 9 positions agree with TRBD2. The J call may not be correct, given that the DNA end is closer to TRBJ2-7. Germline CDR1 and CDR2: DFQATT and SNEGSKA (reference sequence). CDR3 length: 13 amino acids. CDR3 in amino acids: CSASRLAAYEQYF. The CDR3 DNA reads TGCAGTGCGTCTAGACTAGCGGCATACGAGCAGTACTTC.

This clonotype turned up a few times. The chain uses TRBV5-1 and TRBJ2-3; 13 bases are a match to TRBD2. There are 14 residues in the CDR3. The V segment lost 4 bases and the J segment 6 bases; nucleotides outside the gene matches: 2. Germline V CDR1 and CDR2: SGHRS, YFSETQ. As DNA, the CDR3 is TGCGCCAGCAGCCGGACTAGCGGGGGCGATACGCAGTATTTT. This translates into CASSRTSGGDTQYF.

The chain carries TRBV6-5 and TRBJ2-2; D is ambiguous. The CDR3 has 15 amino acids. Trimming shortened V by 0 bases and J by 5 bases, and 10 bases separated the two germline ends. Germline CDR1 reads MNHEY; CDR2 reads SVGAGI. The CDR3 nucleotides read TGTGCCAGCAGTTACTCGAATCCTGCAACCGGGGAGCTGTTTTTT. It is translated as CASSYSNPATGELFF.

This clonotype has a handful of counts. The chain uses TRBV5-1 and TRBJ2-1, with 11 bases fitting TRBD2. The germline CDR1 and CDR2 sequences are SGHRS and YFSETQ. V lost 3 bases, J lost 9 bases, and 17 bases stayed unmatched. The CDR3 covers 18 residues. The CDR3 bases are TGCGCCAGCAGCTGGAATCCGGGACTAGCGGTTGGAGAGAGTGAGCAGTTCTTC. This codes for CASSWNPGLAVGESEQFF.

The chain combines TRBV27 with TRBJ1-2; 7 positions match TRBD1. The V gene's germline CDR1 is MNHEY and CDR2 SMNVEV (reference sequence). Trimming took 4 bases from V and 7 from J; bases not matched to a gene: 9. The CDR3 extends over 14 amino acids. This chain's CDR3 is CASSSAGGIGGYTF. The DNA of the CDR3 is TGTGCCAGCAGTTCCGCAGGGGGTATAGGTGGCTACACCTTC.

V and J are TRBV9 and TRBJ2-7; 8 nucleotides align to TRBD1. Germline V CDR1 and CDR2: SGDLS, YYNGEE. V was clipped by 4 bases and J by 0 bases; unmatched bases: 6. The CDR3 is 15 residues long. The CDR3 protein is CASSKYRGSSYEQYF. CDR3 nucleotide sequence: TGTGCCAGCAGCAAGTACAGGGGGAGCTCCTACGAGCAGTACTTC.

This clonotype was observed once. J is TRBJ2-5 and V is TRBV20-1; possibly TRBD2 for D (7 bases). V dropped 8 bases and J dropped 1 base, with 20 bases sitting between them. This CDR3 comprises 15 residues. The germline gives CDR1 DFQATT, CDR2 SNEGSKA (reference sequence). CDR3 in amino acids: CSSPWTRGGQETQYF. The CDR3 coding sequence is TGCAGTTCTCCGTGGACTAGGGGGGGCCAAGAGACCCAGTACTTC.

This chain connects TRBV7-2 to TRBJ1-2, with 7 nucleotides matching TRBD1. J gave up 7 bases and V 5 bases, and 13 bases lay outside the gene matches. The CDR3 sequence is 15 residues long. CDR1 SGHTA and CDR2 FQGNSA come from the germline V gene. Here the CDR3 reads CASSPRGGGDGGYTF. CDR3 nucleotide sequence: TGTGCCAGCAGCCCCCGGGGAGGGGGCGATGGTGGCTACACCTTC.

The CDR3 nucleotides read TGTGCCAGCAGTTATGCTGGGGAGCGAGGGGTGGAGCAGTACTTC. As protein: CASSYAGERGVEQYF. The V call is TRBV6-5, the J call TRBJ2-7, with D perhaps assigned TRBD1 or TRBD2 (5 bases each). Trimming cost V 3 bases and J 7 bases, with 19 bases left between them. CDR1 is MNHEY and CDR2 is SVGAGI in the germline V gene. CDR3 length: 15 amino acids.

This chain uses TRBV4-3 with TRBJ1-2; TRBD1 matches 8 bases. The J segment lost 8 bases and the V segment lost 1 base, leaving 6 bases of the junction unmatched. Germline V CDR1 and CDR2: LGHNA, YSLEER. There are 14 residues in the CDR3. Written as DNA, the CDR3 is TGCGCCAGCAGCCAAGGCAGGGGGCCGGGGGGCTACACCTTC. Amino acid sequence: CASSQGRGPGGYTF.

This clonotype was counted a single time. A much larger clone lies a single base off, so this may be a read error. J is TRBJ2-7 and V is TRBV6-6; 7 bases align to TRBD1. Germline V gene sequence: CDR1 MNHNY, CDR2 SVGAGI (reference sequence). The CDR3 spans 15 residues. The J segment lost 0 bases and the V segment lost 8 bases, leaving 10 bases of the junction unmatched. The CDR3 DNA is TGTGCCAGCGAGATCGGGACAGCCTCCTCCTACGAGCAGTACTTC. Translating it yields CASEIGTASSYEQYF.

V is TRBV5-4 and J is TRBJ2-5; D assignment may be TRBD1 or TRBD2 (7 bases each). Germline V gene lookup returns CDR1 SGHNT and CDR2 YYREEE (reference sequence). The CDR3 is 14 residues long. V was cut by 5 bases and J by 5 bases, with 16 bases left in between. The CDR3 reads CASRFNRGGETQYF. CDR3 DNA: TGTGCCAGCAGGTTTAACAGGGGAGGGGAGACCCAGTACTTC.

The genes are TRBV20-1 and TRBJ2-1; 8 bases line up with TRBD1. Trimming took 4 bases from V and 4 from J; bases not matched to a gene: 3. The CDR3 spans 13 residues. Germline V CDR1 and CDR2: DFQATT, SNEGSKA (reference sequence). The CDR3 sequence is CSATRGRYNEQFF. CDR3 nucleotide sequence: TGCAGTGCTACCAGGGGGCGTTACAATGAGCAGTTCTTC.

CDR3 loop: CASTSTDENQPQHF. The CDR3 nucleotides are TGTGCCAGCACCTCGACGGATGAGAATCAGCCCCAGCATTTT. The chain links TRBV12-3 or TRBV12-4 to TRBJ1-5; D is unclear. Between the trimmed V and J ends, which lost 7 bases and 4 bases, there was a span of 14 bases. This CDR3 spans 14 amino acids.

J is TRBJ2-3 and V is TRBV7-2; perhaps TRBD2 as D (6 bases). The CDR3 is 15 residues long. Germline CDR1 reads SGHTA; CDR2 reads FQGNSA. V lost 10 bases and J 1 base, leaving 18 bases between the germline ends. CDR3 bases: TGTGCCACCACTTATCGGGGGAGACGCACAGATACGCAGTATTTT. It codes for CATTYRGRRTDTQYF.

This chain links TRBV7-9 with TRBJ1-1; no reliable D call. CDR3 length: 14 amino acids. Trimming left V 3 bases short and J 3 bases short, with 11 bases between. Germline assignment: CDR1 SEHNR and CDR2 FQNEAQ (reference sequence). Here the CDR3 reads CASSFTGLDTEAFF. CDR3 bases: TGTGCCAGCAGCTTTACGGGGTTGGACACTGAAGCTTTCTTT.

The V and J genes are TRBV12-3 or TRBV12-4 and TRBJ2-1; 7 nucleotides agree with TRBD1. J was trimmed by 3 bases and V by 3 bases; bases with no gene match: 14. The CDR3 sequence is 18 residues long. The CDR3 is CASSFDRVSTSYYNEQFF. The CDR3 DNA is TGTGCCAGCAGTTTCGACAGGGTTTCCACTAGTTACTACAATGAGCAGTTCTTC.

The rearrangement joins TRBV25-1 to TRBJ2-3; 9 bases fit TRBD2. This CDR3 is 15 amino acids long. Germline CDR1 MGHDK, CDR2 SYGVNS. V was pared by 5 bases and J by 5 bases, with 8 bases of the junction left unmatched. The CDR3: CASSRVAGEVDTQYF. The CDR3 nucleotides are TGTGCCAGCAGTCGGGTAGCGGGAGAAGTAGATACGCAGTATTTT.

The chain uses TRBV7-9 and TRBJ1-1, with 8 nucleotides matching TRBD1. Germline-derived CDR1 and CDR2 are SEHNR and FQNEAQ (reference sequence). V gave up 5 bases and J gave up 5 bases; unmatched junction bases: 7. The CDR3 covers 14 residues. CDR3 DNA sequence: TGTGCCAGCAGCGCAGGACAGGGTCTAACTGAAGCTTTCTTT. This codes for CASSAGQGLTEAFF.

The chain has TRBV4-2 and TRBJ2-7; the D call may be TRBD1 or TRBD2 (5 bases each). The germline CDR1 and CDR2 sequences are LGHNA and YNFKEQ. The length of the CDR3 is 17 residues. V lost 2 bases, J lost 0 bases, and 17 bases lay in between. The DNA of the CDR3 is TGTGCCAGCAGCCAACACACCGGGACGGAGGTCTCCTACGAGCAGTACTTC. Translated: CASSQHTGTEVSYEQYF.

J is TRBJ2-3 and V is TRBV6-6, with 8 bases fitting TRBD1. Trimming at V came to 7 bases and at J to 4 bases, leaving 10 bases not matched to a gene. The CDR3 is made up of 15 amino acids. From germline, CDR1 is MNHNY and CDR2 SVGAGI (reference sequence). Here the CDR3 reads CASTETGDFPDTQYF. The CDR3 region has the DNA TGTGCCAGCACCGAGACAGGGGACTTTCCAGATACGCAGTATTTT.

The rearrangement uses TRBV4-2 and TRBJ2-7; D ambiguous. The germline gives CDR1 LGHNA, CDR2 YNFKEQ. The CDR3 loop spans 14 amino acids. V lost 0 bases, J lost 1 base, and 7 bases lay in between. The CDR3 reads CASSQEMWSYEQYF. The CDR3 DNA reads TGTGCCAGCAGCCAAGAAATGTGGTCCTACGAGCAGTACTTC.

The chain employs TRBV7-2 and TRBJ2-7, with unresolved D. With the DNA end fitting TRBJ2-5 better, the J assignment may be wrong. This CDR3 region has 16 residues. Germline CDR1 is SGHTA and CDR2 is FQGNSA. This CDR3 is CASSSRSTEWWETQYF. CDR3 sequence (DNA): TGTGCCAGCAGCTCCCGGTCGACGGAGTGGTGGGAGACCCAGTACTTC.

The chain employs TRBV20-1 and TRBJ1-5, with 12 bases identical to TRBD1. The CDR3 sequence is 16 residues long. Losses at the gene ends were 2 bases for V and 7 bases for J; bases not matched to a gene: 9. The V gene's germline CDR1 is DFQATT and CDR2 SNEGSKA (reference sequence). The CDR3 region is CSARSDRDRGQQPQHF. The CDR3 bases are TGCAGTGCTAGATCCGACCGGGACAGGGGGCAACAGCCCCAGCATTTT.